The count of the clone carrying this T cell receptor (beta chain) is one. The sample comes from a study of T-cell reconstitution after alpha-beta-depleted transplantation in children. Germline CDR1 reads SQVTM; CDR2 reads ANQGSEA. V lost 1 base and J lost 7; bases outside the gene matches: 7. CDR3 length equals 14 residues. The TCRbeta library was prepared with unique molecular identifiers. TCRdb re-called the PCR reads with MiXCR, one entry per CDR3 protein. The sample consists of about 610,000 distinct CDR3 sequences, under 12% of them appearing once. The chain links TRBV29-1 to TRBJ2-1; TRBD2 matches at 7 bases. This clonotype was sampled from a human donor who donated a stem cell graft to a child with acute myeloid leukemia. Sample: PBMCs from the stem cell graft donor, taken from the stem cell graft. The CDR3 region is CSVEGGRAGNEQFF. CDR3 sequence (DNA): TGCAGCGTTGAAGGTGGGAGGGCTGGAAATGAGCAGTTCTTC.